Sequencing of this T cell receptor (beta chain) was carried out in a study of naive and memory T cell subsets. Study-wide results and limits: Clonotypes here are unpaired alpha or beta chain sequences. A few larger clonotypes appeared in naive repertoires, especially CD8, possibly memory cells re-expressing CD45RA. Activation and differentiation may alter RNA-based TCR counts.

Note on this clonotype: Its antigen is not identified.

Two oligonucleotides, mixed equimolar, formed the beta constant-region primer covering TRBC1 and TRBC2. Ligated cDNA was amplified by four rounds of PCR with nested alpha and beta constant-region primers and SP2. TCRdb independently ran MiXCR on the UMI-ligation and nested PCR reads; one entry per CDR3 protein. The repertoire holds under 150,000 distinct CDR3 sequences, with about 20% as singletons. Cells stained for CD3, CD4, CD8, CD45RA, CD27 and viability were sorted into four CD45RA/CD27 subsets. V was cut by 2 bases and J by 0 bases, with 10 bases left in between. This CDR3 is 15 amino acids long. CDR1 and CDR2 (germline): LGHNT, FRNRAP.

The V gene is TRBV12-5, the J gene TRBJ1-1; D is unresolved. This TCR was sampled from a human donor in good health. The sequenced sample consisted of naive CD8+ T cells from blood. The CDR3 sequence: CASGLKIQMNTEAFF. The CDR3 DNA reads TGTGCTAGTGGTTTGAAGATACAGATGAACACTGAAGCTTTCTTT.